These 29 T cell receptor beta chains were sequenced from one sample in a study of T cell repertoires in cytomegalovirus infection. TCRdb re-called the reads with MiXCR, one entry per CDR3 protein. The sample lists around 710,000 distinct CDR3 sequences; almost 30% were seen once. For these receptors, no antigen is known. Sequences were derived from cultured CD8+ T cells from PBMCs, sampled from culture after CMV antigen stimulation. These receptor sequences come from a human donor in good health (CMV status not recorded). Some clones in this sample may be carry-over from other donors' samples.

This clonotype was observed a handful of times. V usage is TRBV6-6 and J usage is TRBJ1-3; 7 nucleotides match TRBD1. The CDR3 totals 16 residues. CDR1 and CDR2 (germline): MNHNY, SVGAGI (reference sequence). Unmatched junction bases numbered 6, after V lost 0 bases and J lost 4 bases. CDR3 in DNA: TGTGCCAGCAGTTACTCTCTTATGGGACAGGGAAACACCATATATTTT. Residues: CASSYSLMGQGNTIYF.

Many counts were recorded for this clonotype. The chain carries TRBV7-2 and TRBJ1-4; the D gene is possibly TRBD1 (6 bases). The V and J ends lost 3 bases and 8 bases respectively, with 16 bases between them. The CDR3 loop spans 15 amino acids. The germline V gene has CDR1 SGHTA and CDR2 FQGNSA. The CDR3 DNA is TGTGCCAGCAGCTTGGGTCCGGGACAAGGAGAAAAACTGTTTTTT. Amino acids: CASSLGPGQGEKLFF.

The chain uses TRBV6-6 and TRBJ2-5, with D unresolved. From germline, CDR1 is MNHNY and CDR2 SVGAGI (reference sequence). The CDR3 is 12 residues long. Trimming cost V 8 bases and J 2 bases, with 9 bases left between them. The chain's CDR3 is CASGVPQETQYF. CDR3 DNA: TGTGCCAGCGGCGTCCCGCAAGAGACCCAGTACTTC.

V usage is TRBV27 and J usage is TRBJ1-1; 7 nucleotides line up with TRBD1. Germline lookup yields CDR1 MNHEY and CDR2 SMNVEV (reference sequence). V dropped 7 bases and J dropped 1; count of bases not matched to a gene: 6. CDR3 length: 14 residues. The CDR3 DNA sequence: TGTGCCAGCACCTCAGGGGGTGCGAACACTGAAGCTTTCTTT. This codes for CASTSGGANTEAFF.

The chain carries TRBV3-1 and TRBJ2-5; 7 nucleotides line up with TRBD2. J was trimmed by 5 bases and V by 5 bases; bases with no gene match: 11. CDR1 and CDR2 (germline): LGHDT, YNNKEL (reference sequence). This CDR3 region has 15 residues. The chain's CDR3 is CASSRSGDSGETQYF. In DNA form, the CDR3 reads TGTGCCAGCAGCAGGAGCGGGGACTCCGGGGAGACCCAGTACTTC.

The chain recombines TRBV12-5 with TRBJ1-3; 10 positions match TRBD1. Trimming removed 2 bases from V and 10 bases from J; junction bases left unmatched: 2. Germline V gene data show CDR1 as LGHNT and CDR2 as FRNRAP. The CDR3 loop spans 13 amino acids. As DNA, the CDR3 is TGTGCTAGTGGTTTGCCGGGACAGGGGACCATATATTTT. This encodes CASGLPGQGTIYF. The entire variable domain, with the rest obtained from reference TRBV12-5 and TRBJ1-3, is as follows: DARVTQTPRHKVTEMGQEVTMRCQPILGHNTVFWYRQTMMQGLELLAYFRNRAPLDDSGMPKDRFSAEMPDATLATLKIQPSEPRDSAVYFCASGLPGQGTIYFGEGSWLTVV.

This clonotype was detected a few times. The rearrangement links TRBV4-1 to TRBJ1-1, with 11 positions matching TRBD1. Germline CDR1 MGHRA, CDR2 YSYEKL. V dropped 4 bases and J dropped 2; count of bases not matched to a gene: 3. The CDR3 is 15 amino acids. The CDR3 loop reads CASSRGTGGNTEAFF. In DNA, the CDR3 is TGCGCCAGCAGCCGGGGGACAGGGGGAAACACTGAAGCTTTCTTT.

There are a few counts of this clonotype. This sequence joins TRBV7-8 and TRBJ1-3; 7 positions match TRBD1. Germline V lookup: CDR1 SGHVS, CDR2 FQNEAQ. J lost 2 bases, V lost 5 bases, and 6 bases had no gene match. The CDR3 sequence is 15 residues long. CDR3 bases: TGTGCCAGCAGCGGGGGCAGGGGGACTGGAAACACCATATATTTT. It encodes CASSGGRGTGNTIYF.

The chain joins TRBV20-1 to TRBJ1-1, with a possible D match to TRBD1 (6 bases). This CDR3 is built from 13 residues. Trimming pared 6 bases from V and 0 bases from J, leaving 11 bases between. Per the germline V gene, CDR1 is DFQATT and CDR2 is SNEGSKA (reference sequence). CDR3 loop: CSADGTLNTEAFF. In DNA form, the CDR3 reads TGCAGTGCCGATGGGACATTGAACACTGAAGCTTTCTTT.

This clonotype was counted only a few times. This sequence joins TRBV19 and TRBJ2-1, with 8 bases aligning to TRBD2. The germline V gene has CDR1 LNHDA and CDR2 SQIVND (reference sequence). This CDR3 has 15 residues. V lost 7 bases to trimming and J lost 8 bases; unmatched junction nucleotides: 13. CDR3 nucleotide sequence: TGTGCCAGTACAACTAGCGGCTCTAGGGCCTATGAGCAGTTCTTC. Its protein product is CASTTSGSRAYEQFF.

This clonotype was detected many times. This chain uses TRBV7-6 with TRBJ1-2; D is undetermined. Germline V lookup: CDR1 SGHVS, CDR2 FNYEAQ. The CDR3 has 15 residues. Trimming took off 3 bases at V and 1 base at J, with 12 bases between the two ends. The CDR3 coding sequence is TGTGCCAGCAGCTTCGGACCTCCTCTTAACTATGGCTACACCTTC. It yields the protein CASSFGPPLNYGYTF.

This chain links TRBV7-9 with TRBJ1-2; TRBD1 matches at 9 bases. CDR3 length: 13 amino acids. Trimming cost V 8 bases and J 1 base; bases outside gene matches: 2. The germline gives CDR1 SEHNR, CDR2 FQNEAQ (reference sequence). In nucleotides, the CDR3 is TGTGCCAGCGGGGGACAGGGTAACTATGGCTACACCTTC. Its protein product is CASGGQGNYGYTF.

In this sample, this clonotype turned up a few times. CDR3 nucleotides: TGTGCTAGTGGTTTTATGACGGGGGATCCGAACACTGAAGCTTTCTTT. Translation: CASGFMTGDPNTEAFF. The genes are TRBV12-5 and TRBJ1-1; maybe TRBD1 (5 bases). V was pared by 3 bases and J by 1 base, with 15 bases between. The CDR3 length is 16 residues. Germline values: CDR1 LGHNT, CDR2 FRNRAP.

This clonotype was observed a handful of times. The chain links TRBV7-9 to TRBJ2-1; D is ambiguous. CDR1 SEHNR and CDR2 FQNEAQ come from the germline V gene (reference sequence). Trimming removed 5 bases at V and 8 bases at J, with 7 bases between. This CDR3 region has 11 residues. CDR3 sequence (DNA): TGTGCCAGCAGCGGCTCGGATGAGCAGTTCTTC. Its protein is CASSGSDEQFF.

The rearrangement links TRBV6-2 or TRBV6-3 to TRBJ2-7, with 12 bases aligning to TRBD2. Germline values: CDR1 MNHEY, CDR2 SVGEGT. This CDR3 spans 14 amino acids. V dropped 6 bases and J dropped 1; count of bases not matched to a gene: 1. CDR3 coding DNA: TGTGCCAGCAGAGGACTAGCGGGGTCCTACGAGCAGTACGTC. It translates to CASRGLAGSYEQYV.

In its sample, this clonotype was seen a few times. The chain has TRBV6-5 and TRBJ1-5; D perhaps matches TRBD1 (5 bases). CDR3 length: 15 residues. Germline CDR1 is MNHEY and CDR2 is SVGAGI. V dropped 0 bases and J dropped 3 bases, with 9 bases sitting between them. CDR3 nucleotides: TGTGCCAGCAGTTACTCGGCAGGGAACAATCAGCCCCAGCATTTT. Translation gives CASSYSAGNNQPQHF.

The chain recombines TRBV14 with TRBJ2-7, with a possible D match to TRBD2 (6 bases). The V end lost 1 base, the J end lost 7 bases, and 14 bases lay between the germline ends. Germline CDR1 reads SGHDN; CDR2 reads FVKESK. The CDR3 runs to 14 residues. Here the CDR3 DNA reads TGTGCCAGCAGCCAAGTCCGTTGGGGGAGGGAGCAGTACTTC. It encodes CASSQVRWGREQYF.

This chain joins TRBV27 and TRBJ2-3, with TRBD2 matching over 10 bases. Trimming cost V 5 bases and J 2 bases; bases outside gene matches: 7. Germline V gives CDR1 MNHEY, CDR2 SMNVEV (reference sequence). CDR3 length: 16 residues. DNA for the CDR3: TGTGCCAGCAGTAATTTAGCGGGGGGAGCCACAGATACGCAGTATTTT. Translation: CASSNLAGGATDTQYF.

CDR3 sequence reads: CSVWTGGEEDDEKLFF. CDR3 coding DNA: TGCAGCGTGTGGACAGGCGGGGAAGAGGATGATGAAAAACTGTTTTTT. The chain is built from TRBV29-1 and TRBJ1-4; 7 bases fit TRBD1. V dropped 6 bases and J dropped 6; count of bases not matched to a gene: 16. CDR1 SQVTM and CDR2 ANQGSEA come from the germline V gene. This CDR3 has 16 residues.

V is TRBV11-2 and J is TRBJ2-1, with TRBD2 matching over 11 bases. Losses at the gene ends were 0 bases for V and 3 bases for J; bases not matched to a gene: 4. This CDR3 has 17 residues. From germline, CDR1 is SGHAT and CDR2 FQNNGV. The CDR3 sequence is CASSLDWGLADYNEQFF. Here the CDR3 DNA reads TGTGCCAGCAGCTTAGATTGGGGACTAGCGGACTACAATGAGCAGTTCTTC.

The V gene is TRBV6-2 or TRBV6-3, the J gene TRBJ1-6; D gene uncertain. The germline V gene encodes CDR1 MNHEY and CDR2 SVGEGT. The CDR3 has 16 amino acids. Trimming took 6 bases from V and 2 from J, leaving 14 bases between them. The CDR3 protein is CASSPGPAAYNSPLHF. CDR3 sequence (DNA): TGTGCCAGCAGCCCTGGACCGGCCGCCTATAATTCACCCCTCCACTTT.

The rearrangement uses TRBV27 and TRBJ1-3; 7 bases match TRBD1. The CDR3 sequence is 14 residues long. The germline V gene has CDR1 MNHEY and CDR2 SMNVEV (reference sequence). V lost 3 bases and J lost 3; bases outside the gene matches: 2. CDR3 sequence: CASSFTGVGNTIYF. The DNA for the CDR3 is TGTGCCAGCAGTTTTACAGGGGTTGGAAACACCATATATTTT.

This clonotype was found once. V usage is TRBV9 and J usage is TRBJ1-1; no definite D call. The germline V gene has CDR1 SGDLS and CDR2 YYNGEE. There are 13 residues in the CDR3. Trimming left V 1 base short and J 0 bases short, with 4 bases between. The CDR3 DNA is TGTGCCAGCAGCGTAATTCTGAACACTGAAGCTTTCTTT. Amino acids: CASSVILNTEAFF. Looking up the rest from reference TRBV9 and TRBJ1-1 gives the full variable domain: DSGVTQTPKHLITATGQRVTLRCSPRSGDLSVYWYQQSLDQGLQFLIQYYNGEERAKGNILERFSAQQFPDLHSELNLSSLELGDSALYFCASSVILNTEAFFGQGTRLTVV.

This chain joins TRBV12-5 and TRBJ2-7, with D unclear. The germline gives CDR1 LGHNT, CDR2 FRNRAP. This CDR3 is built from 17 residues. V was cut by 0 bases and J by 1 base, with 16 bases left in between. The CDR3 loop is CASGLVNLIGYSYEQYF. CDR3 nucleotide sequence: TGTGCTAGTGGTTTGGTAAACCTGATCGGGTATTCCTACGAGCAGTACTTC.

This chain uses TRBV7-9 with TRBJ2-5; maybe TRBD1 (6 bases). The germline V gene has CDR1 SEHNR and CDR2 FQNEAQ (reference sequence). The CDR3 length is 14 residues. The ends were cut back, 5 bases at V and 5 bases at J, with 15 bases in the middle. The CDR3 bases are TGTGCCAGCAGCCCCTTTCAGGGGAAGGAGACCCAGTACTTC. It specifies CASSPFQGKETQYF.

The rearrangement joins TRBV12-3 or TRBV12-4 to TRBJ1-3; D call uncertain. With 8 bases removed from V and 4 bases from J, the gap between germline ends came to 6 bases. CDR3 size: 11 residues. The CDR3 DNA reads TGTGCCAGCCGCCAAGGAAACACCATATATTTT. It is translated as CASRQGNTIYF.

The chain carries TRBV27 and TRBJ1-2; 7 nucleotides agree with TRBD1. CDR3 size: 13 residues. J was trimmed by 7 bases and V by 2 bases; bases with no gene match: 4. Germline CDR1 MNHEY, CDR2 SMNVEV (reference sequence). Here the CDR3 reads CASSLMQGGGYTF. CDR3 nucleotide sequence: TGTGCCAGCAGTTTAATGCAGGGGGGTGGCTACACCTTC.

This clonotype was recorded a few times. The CDR3 nucleotides read TGTGCCAGCAGCCTTACAGGGACAACTACGAACACCGGGGAGCTGTTTTTT. Amino acid sequence: CASSLTGTTTNTGELFF. The chain recombines TRBV6-5 with TRBJ2-2, with D maybe TRBD1 (6 bases). This CDR3 comprises 17 residues. Germline CDR1 reads MNHEY; CDR2 reads SVGAGI. V lost 6 bases to trimming and J lost 0 bases, with 17 bases between them.

J is TRBJ1-5 and V is TRBV27; perhaps TRBD1 as D (5 bases). The CDR3 has 17 amino acids. Looked up from germline, CDR1 is MNHEY and CDR2 is SMNVEV (reference sequence). V lost 0 bases and J lost 2, with 14 bases in between. CDR3 nucleotide sequence: TGTGCCAGCAGTTTATCTGTCAGGGCGGAGGGCAATCAGCCCCAGCATTTT. Translating it yields CASSLSVRAEGNQPQHF.